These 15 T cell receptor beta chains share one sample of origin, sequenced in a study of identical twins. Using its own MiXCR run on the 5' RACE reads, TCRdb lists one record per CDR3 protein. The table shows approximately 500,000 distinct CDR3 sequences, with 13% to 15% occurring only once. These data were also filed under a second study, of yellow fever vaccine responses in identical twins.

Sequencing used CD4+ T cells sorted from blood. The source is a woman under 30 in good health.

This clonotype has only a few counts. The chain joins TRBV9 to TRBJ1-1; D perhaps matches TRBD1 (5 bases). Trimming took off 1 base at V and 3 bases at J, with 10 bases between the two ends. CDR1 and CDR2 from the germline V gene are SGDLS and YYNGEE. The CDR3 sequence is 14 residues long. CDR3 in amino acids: CASSVQGTDTEAFF. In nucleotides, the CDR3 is TGTGCCAGCAGCGTACAGGGTACGGACACTGAAGCTTTCTTT.

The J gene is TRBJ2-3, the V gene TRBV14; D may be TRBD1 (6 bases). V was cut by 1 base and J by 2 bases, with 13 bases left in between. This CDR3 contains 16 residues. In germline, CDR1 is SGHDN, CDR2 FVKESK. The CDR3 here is CASSQGRRDNTDTQYF. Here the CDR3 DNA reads TGTGCCAGCAGCCAAGGTCGCCGGGACAACACAGATACGCAGTATTTT.

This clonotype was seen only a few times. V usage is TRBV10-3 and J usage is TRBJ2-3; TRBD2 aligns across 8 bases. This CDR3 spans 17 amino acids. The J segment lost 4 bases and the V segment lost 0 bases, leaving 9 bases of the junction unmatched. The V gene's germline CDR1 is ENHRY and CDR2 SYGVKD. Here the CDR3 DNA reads TGTGCCATCAGTGAGTCAGGGAGCGGGAGAAGGTCAGATACGCAGTATTTT. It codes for CAISESGSGRRSDTQYF.

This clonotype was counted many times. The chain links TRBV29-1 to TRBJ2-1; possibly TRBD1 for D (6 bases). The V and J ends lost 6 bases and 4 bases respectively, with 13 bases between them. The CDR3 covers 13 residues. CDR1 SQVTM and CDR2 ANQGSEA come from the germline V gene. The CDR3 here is CSVRIGGYNEQFF. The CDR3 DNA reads TGCAGCGTCCGAATAGGGGGTTACAATGAGCAGTTCTTC.

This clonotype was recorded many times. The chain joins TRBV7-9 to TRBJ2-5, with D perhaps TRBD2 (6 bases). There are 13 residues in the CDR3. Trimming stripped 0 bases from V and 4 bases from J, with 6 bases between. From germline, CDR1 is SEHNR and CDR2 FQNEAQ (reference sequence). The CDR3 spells CASSLAGGETQYF. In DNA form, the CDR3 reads TGTGCCAGCAGCTTAGCGGGGGGAGAGACCCAGTACTTC.

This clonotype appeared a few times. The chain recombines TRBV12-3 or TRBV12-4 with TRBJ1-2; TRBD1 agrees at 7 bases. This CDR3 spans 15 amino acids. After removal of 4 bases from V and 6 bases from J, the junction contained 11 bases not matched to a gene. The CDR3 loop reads CASSWAGTANNGYTF. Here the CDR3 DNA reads TGTGCCAGCAGTTGGGCCGGGACAGCAAATAATGGCTACACCTTC.

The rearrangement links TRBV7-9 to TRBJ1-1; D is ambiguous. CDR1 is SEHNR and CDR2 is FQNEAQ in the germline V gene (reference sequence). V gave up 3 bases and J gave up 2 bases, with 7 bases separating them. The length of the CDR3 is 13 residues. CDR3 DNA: TGTGCCAGCAGCTTTATTAGAAACACTGAAGCTTTCTTT. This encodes CASSFIRNTEAFF.

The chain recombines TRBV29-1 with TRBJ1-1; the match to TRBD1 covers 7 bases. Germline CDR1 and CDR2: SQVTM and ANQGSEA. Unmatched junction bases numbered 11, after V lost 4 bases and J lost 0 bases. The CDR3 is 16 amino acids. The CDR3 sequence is CSVARLTGTVNTEAFF. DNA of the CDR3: TGCAGCGTTGCCCGCTTAACCGGGACAGTGAACACTGAAGCTTTCTTT.

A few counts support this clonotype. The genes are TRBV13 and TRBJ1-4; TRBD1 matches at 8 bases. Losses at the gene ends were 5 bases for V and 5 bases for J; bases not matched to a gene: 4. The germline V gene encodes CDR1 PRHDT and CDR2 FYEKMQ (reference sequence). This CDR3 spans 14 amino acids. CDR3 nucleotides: TGTGCCAGCAGCCTGGACAGGGAGAATGAAAAACTGTTTTTT. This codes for CASSLDRENEKLFF.

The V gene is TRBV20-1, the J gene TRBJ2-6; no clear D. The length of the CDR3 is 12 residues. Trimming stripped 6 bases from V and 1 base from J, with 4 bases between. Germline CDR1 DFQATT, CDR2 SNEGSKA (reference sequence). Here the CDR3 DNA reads TGCAGTGCAGGGTCTGGGGCCAACGTCCTGACTTTC. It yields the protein CSAGSGANVLTF.

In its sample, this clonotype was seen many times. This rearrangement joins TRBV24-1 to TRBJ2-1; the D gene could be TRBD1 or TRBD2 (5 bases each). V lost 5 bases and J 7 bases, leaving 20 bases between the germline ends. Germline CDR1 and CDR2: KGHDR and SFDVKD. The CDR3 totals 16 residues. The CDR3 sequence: CATSVLGTDRRNEQFF. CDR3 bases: TGTGCCACCAGTGTGTTGGGGACCGACCGTAGGAATGAGCAGTTCTTC.

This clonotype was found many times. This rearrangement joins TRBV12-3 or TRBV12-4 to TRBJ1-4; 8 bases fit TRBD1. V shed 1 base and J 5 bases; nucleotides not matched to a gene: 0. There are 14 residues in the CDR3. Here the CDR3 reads CASSLGQGNEKLFF. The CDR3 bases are TGTGCCAGCAGTTTAGGACAGGGGAATGAAAAACTGTTTTTT.

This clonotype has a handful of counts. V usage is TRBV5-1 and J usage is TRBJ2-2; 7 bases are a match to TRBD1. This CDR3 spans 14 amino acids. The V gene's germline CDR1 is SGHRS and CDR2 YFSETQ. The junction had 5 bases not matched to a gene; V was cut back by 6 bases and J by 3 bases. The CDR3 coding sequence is TGCGCCAGCAACCAGGGGGTAGACACCGGGGAGCTGTTTTTT. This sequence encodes CASNQGVDTGELFF.

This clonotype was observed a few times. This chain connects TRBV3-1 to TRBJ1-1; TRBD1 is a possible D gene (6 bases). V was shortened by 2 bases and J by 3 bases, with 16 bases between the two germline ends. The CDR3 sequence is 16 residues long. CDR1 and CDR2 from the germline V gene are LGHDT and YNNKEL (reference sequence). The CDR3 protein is CASSQHENRADTEAFF. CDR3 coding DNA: TGTGCCAGCAGCCAACATGAAAACAGGGCGGACACTGAAGCTTTCTTT. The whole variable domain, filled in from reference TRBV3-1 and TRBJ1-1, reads DTAVSQTPKYLVTQMGNDKSIKCEQNLGHDTMYWYKQDSKKFLKIMFSYNNKELIINETVPNRFSPKSPDKAHLNLHINSLELGDSAVYFCASSQHENRADTEAFFGQGTRLTVV.

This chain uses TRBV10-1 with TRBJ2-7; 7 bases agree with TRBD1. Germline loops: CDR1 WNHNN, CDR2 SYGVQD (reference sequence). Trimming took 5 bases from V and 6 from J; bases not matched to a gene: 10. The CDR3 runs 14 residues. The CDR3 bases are TGCGCCAGCAGTAAGACCGGGACAGCAGGCGAGCAGTACTTC. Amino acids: CASSKTGTAGEQYF.